This entry lists 20 T cell receptor beta chains sequenced from one sample in a study of radiation and T cells in renal cell carcinoma. Generated by immunoSEQ multiplex PCR, the TCRdb table keeps only in-frame clones and is missing some. The data hold 150,000 to 200,000 clones, with around 90% observed a single time. Time point in this sample: blood 4 weeks post-SBRT, at nephrectomy. Treatment indicated: 15 Gy SBRT to primary tumor, nephrectomy 4 weeks later. Sequencing was performed on blood, taken from a patient whose treatment included radiotherapy and nephrectomy. These receptors originate from a woman in her fifties or sixties with renal cell carcinoma.

The rearrangement links TRBV19 to TRBJ2-3; 8 positions agree with TRBD1. This CDR3 contains 15 residues. J lost 3 bases, V lost 7 bases, and 9 bases had no gene match. CDR1 and CDR2 (germline): LNHDA, SQIVND (reference sequence). This chain's CDR3 is CASTLRTGRTDTQYF. DNA of the CDR3: TGTGCCAGTACCCTAAGGACAGGGAGGACAGATACGCAGTATTTT.

This clone was seen once. The rearrangement uses TRBV30 and TRBJ1-2, with D hard to call. Germline CDR1 GTSNPN, CDR2 SVGIG (reference sequence). The CDR3 covers 13 residues. Trimming shortened V by 0 bases and J by 4 bases, and 9 bases separated the two germline ends. This chain's CDR3 is CAWSVGRSYGYTF. Here the CDR3 DNA reads TGTGCCTGGAGTGTAGGCCGAAGCTATGGCTACACCTTC.

This clone was detected a few times. The chain employs TRBV6-6 and TRBJ1-6, with a possible D match to TRBD1 (6 bases). V lost 6 bases and J lost 7, with 10 bases in between. In germline, CDR1 is MNHNY, CDR2 SVGAGI (reference sequence). The length of the CDR3 is 13 residues. This CDR3 reads CASRNRENSPLHF. The CDR3 DNA follows: TGTGCCAGCAGGAACAGGGAAAATTCACCCCTCCACTTT.

The V and J genes are TRBV5-4 and TRBJ2-7; TRBD1 or TRBD2 may be the D gene (6 bases each). Germline-derived CDR1 and CDR2 are SGHNT and YYREEE (reference sequence). The ends were cut back, 2 bases at V and 6 bases at J, with 12 bases in the middle. The CDR3 loop spans 13 amino acids. CDR3 bases: TGTGCCAGCAGCTTTATACAGGGAGGCGAGCAGTACTTC. As protein: CASSFIQGGEQYF. The full variable domain, rest sourced from reference TRBV5-4 and TRBJ2-7, is ETGVTQSPTHLIKTRGQQVTLRCSSQSGHNTVSWYQQALGQGPQFIFQYYREEENGRGNFPPRFSGLQFPNYSSELNVNALELDDSALYLCASSFIQGGEQYFGPGTRLTVT.

This clone was recorded once. This specimen includes other DNA sequences encoding the same CDR3. In DNA form, the CDR3 reads TGCAGCGTTGGTCAGGGAGGTAACTATGGCTACACCTTC. It specifies CSVGQGGNYGYTF. The chain is built from TRBV29-1 and TRBJ1-2; D may be TRBD1 (5 bases). CDR1 and CDR2 (germline): SQVTM, ANQGSEA. This CDR3 is built from 13 residues. Trimming cost V 4 bases and J 1 base, with 10 bases left between them.

This clone has a handful of counts. The J gene is TRBJ1-5, the V gene TRBV6-5, with D perhaps matching TRBD1 (6 bases). The V gene lost 6 bases and the J gene lost 4 bases, with 16 bases spanning the gap. This CDR3 region has 15 residues. Germline V gene sequence: CDR1 MNHEY, CDR2 SVGAGI. CDR3 in DNA: TGTGCCAGCAGCCAAGGTTGGGGGCAAAATCAGCCCCAGCATTTT. Its protein is CASSQGWGQNQPQHF.

This rearrangement joins TRBV6-1 to TRBJ2-5; tentative D call: TRBD1 (5 bases). The CDR3 loop spans 14 amino acids. V gave up 3 bases and J gave up 5 bases, with 13 bases separating them. Germline V gene data show CDR1 as MNHNS and CDR2 as SASEGT. DNA for the CDR3: TGTGCCAGCAGTGAGGATGCAGGGTGGGAGACCCAGTACTTC. It encodes CASSEDAGWETQYF.

The chain carries TRBV6-1 and TRBJ2-1; D ambiguous. CDR1 is MNHNS and CDR2 is SASEGT in the germline V gene. The CDR3 has 11 amino acids. Trimming removed 7 bases from V and 14 bases from J, with 15 bases in between. As DNA, the CDR3 is TGTGCCAGCATAACCAGCCTAGATAAGTTCTTC. It specifies CASITSLDKFF.

J is TRBJ2-7 and V is TRBV7-9; D is unclear. Trimming pared 0 bases from V and 1 base from J, leaving 4 bases between. Germline V gene data show CDR1 as SEHNR and CDR2 as FQNEAQ (reference sequence). The CDR3 is 13 residues long. CDR3 sequence: CASSLADSYEQYF. The CDR3 DNA reads as TGTGCCAGCAGCTTAGCGGATTCCTACGAGCAGTACTTC.

The V gene is TRBV7-9, the J gene TRBJ1-4; the match to TRBD1 covers 8 bases. This CDR3 has 16 amino acids. CDR1 is SEHNR and CDR2 is FQNEAQ in the germline V gene (reference sequence). Trimming removed 5 bases from V and 7 bases from J; junction bases left unmatched: 12. The CDR3: CASSADRGFVTEKLFF. The CDR3 bases are TGTGCCAGCAGCGCAGACAGGGGATTTGTTACTGAAAAACTGTTTTTT.

The chain uses TRBV9 and TRBJ2-7; 7 nucleotides agree with TRBD1. CDR1 is SGDLS and CDR2 is YYNGEE in the germline V gene. The CDR3 contains 14 residues. With V trimmed by 3 bases and J by 0 bases, 3 bases remained unmatched. The CDR3: CASSARDSSYEQYF. The CDR3 coding sequence is TGTGCCAGCAGCGCCCGGGACAGCTCCTACGAGCAGTACTTC.

The chain employs TRBV9 and TRBJ1-3, with a possible D match to TRBD1 (5 bases). The V end lost 7 bases, the J end lost 0 bases, and 11 bases lay between the germline ends. This CDR3 contains 14 residues. CDR1 is SGDLS, CDR2 YYNGEE, per germline. The CDR3 spells CASAAGTSGNTIYF. CDR3 nucleotide sequence: TGTGCCAGCGCCGCGGGGACCTCTGGAAACACCATATATTTT.

The chain joins TRBV6-5 to TRBJ1-5; D is unclear. V shed 2 bases and J shed 0 bases, with 11 bases lying between them. This CDR3 contains 16 residues. The germline CDR1 and CDR2 sequences are MNHEY and SVGAGI. DNA of the CDR3: TGTGCCAGCAGTTACCCCGGACTTTTTAGCAATCAGCCCCAGCATTTT. It codes for CASSYPGLFSNQPQHF.

The J gene is TRBJ2-3, the V gene TRBV11-2; no reliable D call. Germline V gene lookup returns CDR1 SGHAT and CDR2 FQNNGV. The ends were cut back, 2 bases at V and 6 bases at J, with 15 bases in the middle. This CDR3 is 15 amino acids long. CDR3 sequence reads: CASSLNSRPPDTQYF. In DNA form, the CDR3 reads TGTGCCAGCAGCTTAAATTCTAGGCCCCCCGATACGCAGTATTTT.

The V call is TRBV6-5, the J call TRBJ1-1, with D uncertain. This CDR3 has 13 amino acids. Looked up from germline, CDR1 is MNHEY and CDR2 is SVGAGI. V was cut by 8 bases and J by 1 base, with 11 bases left in between. CDR3: CASVRIGNTEAFF. In DNA, the CDR3 is TGTGCCAGCGTCAGGATTGGGAACACTGAAGCTTTCTTT.

V usage is TRBV5-1 and J usage is TRBJ1-1; TRBD1 matches at 8 bases. Per germline, CDR1 SGHRS and CDR2 YFSETQ. With V trimmed by 0 bases and J by 6 bases, 1 base remained unmatched. There are 13 residues in the CDR3. This chain's CDR3 is CASSLGGQAEAFF. The DNA of the CDR3 is TGCGCCAGCAGCTTGGGGGGACAGGCTGAAGCTTTCTTT.

CDR3 sequence: CAWSMGNNSPLHF. The CDR3 DNA is TGTGCCTGGAGTATGGGTAACAATTCACCCCTCCACTTT. This chain joins TRBV30 and TRBJ1-6; no firm D call. Germline CDR1 is GTSNPN and CDR2 is SVGIG (reference sequence). The CDR3 extends over 13 amino acids. V lost 2 bases and J lost 7, with 9 bases in between.

The rearrangement links TRBV6-4 to TRBJ1-1; no reliable D call. Germline CDR1 is MRHNA and CDR2 is SNTAGT. The CDR3 length is 16 residues. V shed 4 bases and J shed 2 bases, with 17 bases lying between them. The CDR3 sequence: CASSVEAGELNTEAFF. For the CDR3, the DNA is TGTGCCAGCAGTGTCGAGGCAGGAGAGTTAAACACTGAAGCTTTCTTT.

The V call is TRBV11-2, the J call TRBJ1-2; tentatively, D is TRBD1 (6 bases). V shed 3 bases and J shed 8 bases, with 16 bases lying between them. The CDR3 extends over 14 amino acids. Germline CDR1 is SGHAT and CDR2 is FQNNGV. Written as DNA, the CDR3 is TGTGCCAGCAGCTTGGGACATCTTGCGTACGGCTACACCTTC. Protein product: CASSLGHLAYGYTF.

The chain combines TRBV10-2 with TRBJ2-2; D is possibly TRBD2 (5 bases). The CDR3 runs to 13 residues. Between the trimmed V and J ends, which lost 11 bases and 4 bases, there was a span of 14 bases. Germline assignment: CDR1 WSHSY and CDR2 SAAADI. In DNA form, the CDR3 reads TGCGCCGCGATGGAGGTCCCCACCGGGGAGCTGTTTTTT. It specifies CAAMEVPTGELFF.